This T cell receptor (beta chain) was captured by sequencing in a study of cytomegalovirus exposure and HLA in healthy donors. The study's findings and limits: Owing to their indistinguishability, certain V segments, notably TRBV6-2 and TRBV6-3, were excluded. Prior analysis indicated that the majority of TCR beta V segments exhibited productivity approximately 90% or approximately 30% of the time.

As concerns this clone: The antigen remains unidentified.

The PCR used 60 Vbeta and 13 Jbeta primers. Clones were sequenced by immunoSEQ multiplex PCR, and TCRdb holds only the in-frame ones, with some missing. This sample yields around 130,000 clones, of which roughly 72% are seen a single time; approximately 1.7% belongs to the top ten. Whereas donors were nominally healthy upon sampling, unrecorded immune exposures were probable. The germline CDR1 and CDR2 sequences are SEHNR and FQNEAQ (reference sequence). J lost 7 bases, V lost 1 base, and 10 bases had no gene match. The CDR3 covers 17 residues. The chain couples TRBV7-9 to TRBJ1-5; 10 nucleotides match TRBD1. Sample: PBMCs. The sequence derives from a woman between 45 and 60 years old in good health and CMV-seronegative. The chain's CDR3 is CASSLGGTGVYGQPQHF. The CDR3, as DNA: TGTGCCAGCAGCTTAGGAGGGACAGGGGTGTATGGGCAGCCCCAGCATTTT.